This is a list of T cell receptor beta chains from one sample in a study of blood T cell repertoires in COVID-19. Here immunoSEQ multiplex PCR was the method, and the copy in TCRdb shows in-frame clones only, minus some. This table holds fewer than 200,000 clones, around 84% found once. The sample was peripheral blood. The receptors stem from a man aged 35 to 55 with active or convalescent COVID-19. Each CDR3 is given with its conserved first and last residue. The order of the fields is D gene, J gene, V gene, CDR3 protein. D genes are given only for firm matches.

>NA|TRBJ2-5|TRBV20-1
CSASESGRGETQYF
>NA|TRBJ1-5|TRBV4-1
CASSQEARYSNQPQHF
>NA|TRBJ2-2|TRBV4-1
CASSQDFYTGELFF
>NA|TRBJ1-6|TRBV5-1
CASSPRASDSPLHF
>NA|TRBJ1-3|TRBV7-5
CVRSLVRVRLVSGNTIYF
>TRBD1|TRBJ2-3|TRBV5-1
CASSLGQGADTQYF
>TRBD2|TRBJ2-3|TRBV5-1
CASRTSGGTDTQYF
>NA|TRBJ2-7|TRBV7-9
CATSPRDIDYEQYF
>NA|TRBJ2-7|TRBV7-8
CASSLFMGQGYEQYF
>TRBD1|TRBJ1-2|TRBV7-2
CASSSDRGGYTF
>TRBD1|TRBJ2-7|TRBV20-1
CSASAPGQSSYEQYF
>TRBD1|TRBJ2-3|TRBV7-9
CASSFGTGLTDTQYF
>TRBD1|TRBJ2-7|TRBV27
CASSIRDRDPYEQYF
>NA|TRBJ2-7|TRBV13
CASARDSYEQYF
>TRBD2|TRBJ2-1|TRBV4-3
CASSQFSGGSYNEQFF
>TRBD2|TRBJ2-3|TRBV5-4
CASRSGTTGTDTQYF
>TRBD1|TRBJ1-5|TRBV6-5
CASETGTGGGQPQHF
>NA|TRBJ1-4|TRBV6-2/TRBV6-3
CASSPLQGTTNEKLFF
>TRBD2|TRBJ2-7|TRBV5-1
CASSLRTSGGAVEQYF
>TRBD1|TRBJ1-6|TRBV10-1
CAGVQGHNSPLHF
>TRBD2|TRBJ2-3|TRBV9
CASSNRLAGGTDTQYF
>TRBD1|TRBJ2-7|TRBV20-1
CSASGDRGIYEQYF
>NA|TRBJ1-2|TRBV6-6
CASSTQTSYTF
>TRBD2|TRBJ2-2|TRBV28
CASSLFPLRRGGYLRDTGELFF
>NA|TRBJ2-7|TRBV6-5
CASRTSASVSYEQYF